This TCR beta chain was sequenced in a study of cytomegalovirus exposure and HLA in healthy donors. Background on the study: About 85 million unique TCRs from HLA-typed donors were held in an early release of data. The study's findings and limits: Cytomegalovirus association was listed for 164 TCR beta chains. In the analysis, some V segments, TRBV6-2 and TRBV6-3 included, were excluded as indistinguishable. Earlier analysis yielded a pattern in which most TCR beta V segments were productive about 87% or about 30% of the time.

Of note for this clone: Its antigen remains unknown.

CDR1 is MNHEY and CDR2 is SMNVEV in the germline V gene (reference sequence). The trim removed 9 bases at V and 6 bases at J, leaving 12 bases unmatched. The CDR3 covers 15 residues. In the PCR, 60 Vbeta and 13 Jbeta primers were used. Profiling relied on immunoSEQ multiplex PCR, and the TCRdb table lists in-frame clones only, not all of them. Its listing shows roughly 45,000 clones. The sequence derives from a woman in her twenties or thirties in good health and CMV-seronegative. The rearrangement joins TRBV27 to TRBJ2-7, with 12 nucleotides matching TRBD2. The sample was PBMCs. CDR3 sequence: CASKTSGSRWAEQYF. CDR3 nucleotides: TGTGCCAGTAAGACTAGCGGGAGCAGGTGGGCCGAGCAGTACTTC.